This passage covers 27 T cell receptor beta chains from one sample sequenced in a study of control samples from healthy donors and cancer patients. Sequenced by immunoSEQ multiplex PCR; TCRdb stores in-frame clones only, minus some. The sample records about 120,000 clones, around 90% being singletons. Sequenced: blood. These receptors were collected from a man in his forties or fifties in good health.

The chain recombines TRBV10-2 with TRBJ1-6, with D unclear. This CDR3 has 14 amino acids. Germline CDR1 reads WSHSY; CDR2 reads SAAADI. V lost 0 bases, J lost 6 bases, and 6 bases lay in between. DNA of the CDR3: TGCGCCAGCAGTGAGTCAGGGCGTAATTCACCCCTCCACTTT. Translated, it gives CASSESGRNSPLHF.

The chain recombines TRBV6-5 with TRBJ2-1; D remains ambiguous. CDR1 and CDR2 (germline): MNHEY, SVGAGI. Trimming pared 4 bases from V and 4 bases from J, leaving 8 bases between. The CDR3 spans 13 residues. CDR3 nucleotide sequence: TGTGCCAGCAGTTTAACAGTTTACAATGAGCAGTTCTTC. Translated, it gives CASSLTVYNEQFF.

This chain connects TRBV7-2 to TRBJ1-2, with D possibly being TRBD1 (5 bases). The germline gives CDR1 SGHTA, CDR2 FQGNSA. The CDR3 has 15 amino acids. V dropped 5 bases and J dropped 2 bases, with 15 bases sitting between them. This chain's CDR3 is CASSPPGGVNYGYTF. The CDR3 DNA is TGTGCCAGCAGCCCACCCGGGGGGGTCAACTATGGCTACACCTTC.

The V gene is TRBV2, the J gene TRBJ2-3; 9 bases are a match to TRBD2. V lost 4 bases and J lost 6; bases outside the gene matches: 8. The CDR3 sequence is 15 residues long. The germline V gene encodes CDR1 SNHLY and CDR2 FYNNEI. The chain's CDR3 is CASSGTSDDADTQYF. CDR3 bases: TGTGCCAGCAGTGGGACTAGCGATGATGCGGATACGCAGTATTTT.

The genes are TRBV5-1 and TRBJ1-1, with D maybe TRBD1 (5 bases). CDR1 is SGHRS, CDR2 YFSETQ, per germline. Trimming cost V 1 base and J 5 bases, with 12 bases left between them. The CDR3 length is 14 residues. In nucleotides, the CDR3 is TGCGCCAGCAGCTTGTCACAGGTGGGGACTGAAGCTTTCTTT. Encoded protein: CASSLSQVGTEAFF.

The chain uses TRBV12-5 and TRBJ1-5; 10 positions agree with TRBD1. Trimming cost V 7 bases and J 4 bases; bases outside gene matches: 4. Germline CDR1 reads LGHNT; CDR2 reads FRNRAP. The CDR3 sequence is 14 residues long. CDR3 residues: CASVPGQGNQPQHF. The CDR3 DNA reads as TGTGCTAGTGTCCCGGGACAGGGGAATCAGCCCCAGCATTTT.

The rearrangement joins TRBV7-2 to TRBJ1-5; D possibly corresponds to TRBD1 (5 bases). This CDR3 spans 15 amino acids. Germline CDR1 reads SGHTA; CDR2 reads FQGNSA. V gave up 5 bases and J gave up 5 bases, with 16 bases separating them. CDR3 loop: CASSPGGTWDQPQHF. CDR3 sequence (DNA): TGTGCCAGCAGCCCCGGGGGGACGTGGGATCAGCCCCAGCATTTT.

The rearrangement uses TRBV7-2 and TRBJ2-3; 8 nucleotides align to TRBD2. V was clipped by 3 bases and J by 6 bases; unmatched bases: 8. Germline assignment: CDR1 SGHTA and CDR2 FQGNSA. The CDR3 is made up of 15 amino acids. The CDR3 region is CASSFSGGGRDTQYF. CDR3 DNA: TGTGCCAGCAGCTTCTCCGGGGGGGGCAGGGATACGCAGTATTTT.

This clone was detected only a few times. The chain uses TRBV6-2 or TRBV6-3 and TRBJ2-5; D perhaps matches TRBD2 (5 bases). The V gene lost 5 bases and the J gene lost 4 bases, with 11 bases spanning the gap. Germline CDR1 MNHEY, CDR2 SVGEGT. CDR3 size: 13 residues. For the CDR3, the DNA is TGTGCCAGCAGTCGGGATCACCTAGAGACCCAGTACTTC. Protein: CASSRDHLETQYF.

The chain joins TRBV29-1 to TRBJ1-2, with D maybe TRBD1 (5 bases). Trimming took off 7 bases at V and 7 bases at J, with 19 bases between the two ends. The V gene's germline CDR1 is SQVTM and CDR2 ANQGSEA. The CDR3 covers 13 residues. CDR3 in DNA: TGCAGCGCTCATTCTGGGGGATCCCCTGGCTACACCTTC. This sequence encodes CSAHSGGSPGYTF.

The gene calls are TRBV12-5 and TRBJ1-1; D uncertain. Trimming took 7 bases from V and 1 from J, leaving 10 bases between them. The CDR3 contains 13 residues. Germline V CDR1 and CDR2: LGHNT, FRNRAP. The CDR3 nucleotides are TGTGCTAGTGCATGGGCAGCGAACACTGAAGCTTTCTTT. Translating it yields CASAWAANTEAFF.

The chain joins TRBV6-5 to TRBJ2-7; D may be TRBD1 (6 bases). Trimming cost V 2 bases and J 4 bases, with 12 bases left between them. CDR3 length equals 14 residues. Per germline, CDR1 MNHEY and CDR2 SVGAGI. The CDR3 DNA reads as TGTGCCAGCAGTTACCAACAGGGTTTGTACGAGCAGTACTTC. Its translation: CASSYQQGLYEQYF.

Only a few counts were recorded for this clone. The genes are TRBV7-9 and TRBJ2-7; 7 nucleotides agree with TRBD1. V shed 2 bases, J shed 5 bases, and the junction held 6 bases outside the gene matches. CDR3 length: 14 residues. CDR1 is SEHNR, CDR2 FQNEAQ, per germline (reference sequence). CDR3 sequence: CASSLRQGPHEQYF. CDR3 DNA sequence: TGTGCCAGCAGCTTAAGACAGGGACCCCACGAGCAGTACTTC.

The chain carries TRBV27 and TRBJ1-4, with D unresolved. Trimming stripped 5 bases from V and 8 bases from J, with 18 bases between. Germline loops: CDR1 MNHEY, CDR2 SMNVEV (reference sequence). There are 15 residues in the CDR3. CDR3 protein: CASSPSLSFREKLFF. The CDR3 DNA reads as TGTGCCAGCAGTCCCTCCCTCAGTTTCCGGGAAAAACTGTTTTTT.

The rearrangement joins TRBV29-1 to TRBJ2-7, with TRBD1 identical over 7 bases. Per germline, CDR1 SQVTM and CDR2 ANQGSEA. CDR3 length: 11 amino acids. In DNA form, the CDR3 reads TGCGCCGGGACAGCGGTCGGGGAGCAGTACTTC. As protein: CAGTAVGEQYF.

The rearrangement joins TRBV10-2 to TRBJ2-3; D is unclear. Between the trimmed V and J ends, which lost 6 bases and 0 bases, there was a span of 16 bases. Germline CDR1 is WSHSY and CDR2 is SAAADI. CDR3 length: 16 residues. In DNA form, the CDR3 reads TGCGCCAGCAGCGTAGTCGTCCGCCCTAGCACAGATACGCAGTATTTT. It yields the protein CASSVVVRPSTDTQYF.

The chain links TRBV6-1 to TRBJ1-4; possible D gene TRBD1, 6 bases. Germline loops: CDR1 MNHNS, CDR2 SASEGT. This CDR3 is built from 15 residues. Trimming shortened V by 3 bases and J by 4 bases, and 12 bases separated the two germline ends. CDR3 loop: CASSDHRDYNEKLFF. The CDR3 DNA follows: TGTGCCAGCAGTGACCACAGGGATTATAATGAAAAACTGTTTTTT.

The CDR3 DNA is TGTGCCAGTAGTACCTGGACGGGGAGGGGGCAGTACTTC. Translated, it gives CASSTWTGRGQYF. V usage is TRBV19 and J usage is TRBJ2-7; 7 bases agree with TRBD2. The CDR3 is 13 residues long. Germline assignment: CDR1 LNHDA and CDR2 SQIVND (reference sequence). J gave up 9 bases and V 4 bases, and 9 bases lay outside the gene matches. The full variable domain, its missing parts supplied by reference TRBV19 and TRBJ2-7, is DGGITQSPKYLFRKEGQNVTLSCEQNLNHDAMYWYRQDPGQGLRLIYYSQIVNDFQKGDIAEGYSVSREKKESFPLTVTSAQKNPTAFYLCASSTWTGRGQYFGPGTRLTVT.

This chain links TRBV6-5 with TRBJ1-2; TRBD1 matches 8 bases. Germline loops: CDR1 MNHEY, CDR2 SVGAGI. The CDR3 length is 14 residues. V was clipped by 8 bases and J by 7 bases; unmatched bases: 12. The CDR3, as DNA: TGTGCCAGCGGAAACCAGGGGGCTGTGGGTGGCTACACCTTC. It is translated as CASGNQGAVGGYTF.

The rearrangement uses TRBV6-2 or TRBV6-3 and TRBJ1-5; D is perhaps TRBD1 (5 bases). Trimming took 4 bases from V and 1 from J, leaving 8 bases between them. This CDR3 spans 14 amino acids. CDR1 and CDR2 from the germline V gene are MNHEY and SVGEGT. CDR3 residues: CASSSRDSNQPQHF. Here the CDR3 DNA reads TGTGCCAGCAGTTCCCGGGACAGCAATCAGCCCCAGCATTTT.

In this sample, this clone turned up a few times. J is TRBJ1-3 and V is TRBV28; D not certain. Germline V lookup: CDR1 MDHEN, CDR2 SYDVKM. The V gene lost 3 bases and the J gene lost 0 bases, with 3 bases spanning the gap. The CDR3 extends over 13 amino acids. The CDR3 region has the DNA TGTGCCAGCAGTTTTGGCTCTGGAAACACCATATATTTT. It specifies CASSFGSGNTIYF.

J is TRBJ1-3 and V is TRBV5-1; 9 nucleotides agree with TRBD1. The germline CDR1 and CDR2 sequences are SGHRS and YFSETQ. This CDR3 comprises 15 residues. Germline trimming cut 4 bases from V and 3 bases from J; bases unmatched to any gene: 5. The CDR3 coding sequence is TGCGCCAGCAGCGGTACAGGGGGCAGTGGAAACACCATATATTTT. This codes for CASSGTGGSGNTIYF.

The chain has TRBV15 and TRBJ2-7; the D gene could be TRBD1 or TRBD2 (6 bases each). Trimming removed 5 bases from V and 7 bases from J, with 21 bases in between. Per germline, CDR1 LNHNV and CDR2 YYDKDF (reference sequence). The CDR3 has 15 amino acids. CDR3 sequence reads: CATSRRDIGGREQYF. The CDR3 coding sequence is TGTGCCACCAGCCGCCGGGACATCGGGGGAAGGGAGCAGTACTTC.

This chain connects TRBV3-1 (or the pseudogene TRBV3-2) to TRBJ1-2, with D uncertain. Trimming cost V 3 bases and J 8 bases, with 13 bases left between them. The CDR3 contains 13 residues. From germline, CDR1 is LGHDT and CDR2 YNNKEL (reference sequence). As DNA, the CDR3 is TGTGCCAGCAGCCAGTTAGGGTCTTCAGGCTACACCTTC. Translated, it gives CASSQLGSSGYTF.

The rearrangement joins TRBV9 to TRBJ2-5, with 10 bases lining up with TRBD1. This CDR3 has 15 amino acids. Trimming cost V 4 bases and J 2 bases; bases outside gene matches: 5. Germline V CDR1 and CDR2: SGDLS, YYNGEE. The CDR3 reads CASSRDRGPQETQYF. The DNA of the CDR3 is TGTGCCAGCAGCCGGGACAGGGGACCTCAAGAGACCCAGTACTTC.

This sequence joins TRBV18 and TRBJ2-7; 8 positions agree with TRBD1. Per the germline V gene, CDR1 is KGHSH and CDR2 is LQKENI. J lost 2 bases, V lost 0 bases, and 3 bases had no gene match. The CDR3 length is 15 residues. The CDR3 spells CASSPPMGQAYEQYF. The CDR3 DNA follows: TGTGCCAGCTCACCACCGATGGGACAGGCCTACGAGCAGTACTTC. The entire variable domain, with the rest obtained from reference TRBV18 and TRBJ2-7, is as follows: NAGVMQNPRHLVRRRGQEARLRCSPMKGHSHVYWYRQLPEEGLKFMVYLQKENIIDESGMPKERFSAEFPKEGPSILRIQQVVRGDSAAYFCASSPPMGQAYEQYFGPGTRLTVT.

The rearrangement links TRBV11-2 to TRBJ2-1; D is ambiguous. The germline V gene encodes CDR1 SGHAT and CDR2 FQNNGV. The CDR3 sequence is 13 residues long. Deletions cut 1 base from V and 4 bases from J, with 5 bases between. CDR3 bases: TGTGCCAGCAGCTTAGCCAGGTACAATGAGCAGTTCTTC. Its translation: CASSLARYNEQFF.